Below, 21 T cell receptor beta chains from the same sample are listed, as sequenced in a study of cytomegalovirus exposure and HLA in healthy donors. Measured with immunoSEQ multiplex PCR; TCRdb has only the in-frame clones, and not every one. The data contain 65,000 to 85,000 clones, roughly 94% of them singletons. Material for sequencing was PBMCs. The source is a woman aged 18-29 years in good health and CMV-seronegative.

V and J are TRBV28 and TRBJ1-2, with TRBD1 as a possible D gene (5 bases). V was shortened by 1 base and J by 11 bases, with 11 bases between the two germline ends. This CDR3 is built from 12 residues. Germline loops: CDR1 MDHEN, CDR2 SYDVKM. DNA for the CDR3: TGTGCCAGCAGTTTATTACAGGCGGGGTACACCTTC. Its translation is CASSLLQAGYTF.

V usage is TRBV11-2 and J usage is TRBJ2-7; 12 positions match TRBD1. Germline V gene data show CDR1 as SGHAT and CDR2 as FQNNGV. The CDR3 spans 15 residues. V shed 6 bases, J shed 4 bases, and the junction held 7 bases outside the gene matches. The CDR3 sequence: CASRRRGQGAYEQYF. In DNA, the CDR3 is TGTGCCAGCAGGAGGAGGGGACAGGGGGCTTACGAGCAGTACTTC.

The DNA for the CDR3 is TGTGCCAGCAGGCAGGGGTACGAGCAGTACTTC. It specifies CASRQGYEQYF. The V gene is TRBV11-2, the J gene TRBJ2-7; D is possibly TRBD1 (6 bases). The CDR3 runs 11 residues. The germline V gene has CDR1 SGHAT and CDR2 FQNNGV. V lost 6 bases and J lost 4, with 7 bases in between. The complete variable domain, with remaining parts taken from reference TRBV11-2 and TRBJ2-7, reads EAGVAQSPRYKIIEKRQSVAFWCNPISGHATLYWYQQILGQGPKLLIQFQNNGVVDDSQLPKDRFSAERLKGVDSTLKIQPAKLEDSAVYLCASRQGYEQYFGPGTRLTVT.

This sequence joins TRBV18 and TRBJ2-2, with 11 bases matching TRBD2. The V gene end was trimmed by 3 bases and the J gene end by 3 bases; junction bases not matched to a gene: 0. CDR1 and CDR2 from the germline V gene are KGHSH and LQKENI. The CDR3 has 15 residues. CDR3 protein: CASSPGLADTGELFF. In DNA form, the CDR3 reads TGTGCCAGCTCACCGGGACTAGCGGACACCGGGGAGCTGTTTTTT.

The chain links TRBV28 to TRBJ2-7; TRBD1 matches 9 bases. The CDR3 sequence is 15 residues long. V lost 1 base to trimming and J lost 2 bases; unmatched junction nucleotides: 3. Germline V lookup: CDR1 MDHEN, CDR2 SYDVKM. The DNA for the CDR3 is TGTGCCAGCAGTTTATTTGGACAGGGGACCTACGAGCAGTACTTC. Translation gives CASSLFGQGTYEQYF.

The V gene is TRBV5-5, the J gene TRBJ2-7; possible D gene TRBD2, 6 bases. From germline, CDR1 is SGHKS and CDR2 YYEKEE (reference sequence). This CDR3 has 14 residues. V lost 2 bases and J lost 0, with 9 bases in between. In DNA form, the CDR3 reads TGTGCCAGCAGCTTTGGGGGGTCCTCCTACGAGCAGTACTTC. As protein: CASSFGGSSYEQYF.

The V gene is TRBV2, the J gene TRBJ1-5; D gene ambiguous. V lost 6 bases and J 4 bases, leaving 7 bases between the germline ends. The germline V gene encodes CDR1 SNHLY and CDR2 FYNNEI. The CDR3 covers 12 residues. CDR3: CASRAMNQPQHF. For the CDR3, the DNA is TGTGCCAGCAGGGCAATGAATCAGCCCCAGCATTTT. Together with reference TRBV2 and TRBJ1-5, the CDR3 gives the full variable domain: EPEVTQTPSHQVTQMGQEVILRCVPISNHLYFYWYRQILGQKVEFLVSFYNNEISEKSEIFDDQFSVERPDGSNFTLKIRSTKLEDSAMYFCASRAMNQPQHFGDGTRLSIL.

The chain has TRBV5-1 and TRBJ2-6; 9 positions agree with TRBD1. The germline V gene has CDR1 SGHRS and CDR2 YFSETQ. The CDR3 runs to 19 residues. Germline trimming cut 5 bases from V and 1 base from J; bases unmatched to any gene: 13. The CDR3 DNA is TGCGCCAGCAGTTCCTACACCGGGACAGGGAGGTCTGGGGCCAACGTCCTGACTTTC. This codes for CASSSYTGTGRSGANVLTF.

This chain links TRBV10-2 with TRBJ2-1; D possibly corresponds to TRBD2 (6 bases). Germline-derived CDR1 and CDR2 are WSHSY and SAAADI. Between the trimmed V and J ends, which lost 2 bases and 8 bases, there was a span of 10 bases. CDR3 length equals 13 residues. The CDR3 is CASSERETDEQFF. The CDR3 DNA sequence: TGCGCCAGCAGTGAGCGGGAGACCGATGAGCAGTTCTTC.

The V and J genes are TRBV2 and TRBJ2-3, with D maybe TRBD2 (6 bases). This CDR3 spans 15 amino acids. The V and J ends lost 0 bases and 2 bases respectively, with 9 bases between them. Germline loops: CDR1 SNHLY, CDR2 FYNNEI. The CDR3, as DNA: TGTGCCAGCAGTGAAGCCGGCGGGGTCACAGATACGCAGTATTTT. Amino acids: CASSEAGGVTDTQYF. Full variable domain (remainder filled in from reference TRBV2 and TRBJ2-3): EPEVTQTPSHQVTQMGQEVILRCVPISNHLYFYWYRQILGQKVEFLVSFYNNEISEKSEIFDDQFSVERPDGSNFTLKIRSTKLEDSAMYFCASSEAGGVTDTQYFGPGTRLTVL.

J is TRBJ2-1 and V is TRBV5-1; 9 bases map to TRBD2. V dropped 2 bases and J dropped 8; count of bases not matched to a gene: 8. Germline V gene data show CDR1 as SGHRS and CDR2 as YFSETQ. This CDR3 is 15 amino acids long. This chain's CDR3 is CASSFGLAGRDEQFF. CDR3 DNA sequence: TGCGCCAGCAGCTTTGGGCTAGCGGGGCGGGATGAGCAGTTCTTC.

The CDR3 bases are TGTGCCAGTAGTATAGAAGGGGCAGGGAGCAATCAGCCCCAGCATTTT. Its protein is CASSIEGAGSNQPQHF. The chain uses TRBV19 and TRBJ1-5; D perhaps matches TRBD1 (5 bases). Germline V lookup: CDR1 LNHDA, CDR2 SQIVND (reference sequence). V dropped 0 bases and J dropped 1 base, with 10 bases sitting between them. CDR3 size: 16 residues. Combining the CDR3 with reference TRBV19 and TRBJ1-5 gives the whole variable domain DGGITQSPKYLFRKEGQNVTLSCEQNLNHDAMYWYRQDPGQGLRLIYYSQIVNDFQKGDIAEGYSVSREKKESFPLTVTSAQKNPTAFYLCASSIEGAGSNQPQHFGDGTRLSIL.

This clone was seen only a few times. This rearrangement joins TRBV7-2 to TRBJ1-6; no clear D. Trimming took off 5 bases at V and 7 bases at J, with 6 bases between the two ends. This CDR3 has 12 amino acids. Per the germline V gene, CDR1 is SGHTA and CDR2 is FQGNSA. The CDR3 DNA is TGTGCCAGCAGCCTACAGAATTCACCCCTCCACTTT. This codes for CASSLQNSPLHF. Drawing the rest from reference TRBV7-2 and TRBJ1-6, the complete variable domain is GAGVSQSPSNKVTEKGKDVELRCDPISGHTALYWYRQSLGQGLEFLIYFQGNSAPDKSGLPSDRFSAERTGGSVSTLTIQRTQQEDSAVYLCASSLQNSPLHFGNGTRLTVT.

The chain joins TRBV9 to TRBJ1-2, with no clear D. The CDR3 is made up of 13 amino acids. V shed 0 bases and J shed 4 bases, with 7 bases lying between them. The germline gives CDR1 SGDLS, CDR2 YYNGEE. CDR3 residues: CASSVVAGYGYTF. CDR3 DNA: TGTGCCAGCAGCGTAGTGGCGGGCTATGGCTACACCTTC.

The chain couples TRBV18 to TRBJ2-2; 11 nucleotides line up with TRBD2. Germline V gene data show CDR1 as KGHSH and CDR2 as LQKENI. The CDR3 has 16 amino acids. Losses at the gene ends were 3 bases for V and 7 bases for J; bases not matched to a gene: 7. This CDR3 is CASSPGSSGRNGELFF. The CDR3 DNA reads as TGTGCCAGCTCACCTGGCTCTAGCGGGAGGAACGGGGAGCTGTTTTTT.

This clone has a handful of counts. Here the CDR3 reads CASSEGTGAREQYF. Here the CDR3 DNA reads TGCGCCAGCAGTGAGGGGACAGGGGCCCGGGAGCAGTACTTC. The V call is TRBV10-1, the J call TRBJ2-7; 10 bases agree with TRBD1. The J segment lost 7 bases and the V segment lost 2 bases, leaving 5 bases of the junction unmatched. This CDR3 is 14 amino acids long. In germline, CDR1 is WNHNN, CDR2 SYGVQD (reference sequence).

This rearrangement joins TRBV7-8 to TRBJ2-1, with 8 bases lining up with TRBD2. This CDR3 spans 16 amino acids. V dropped 5 bases and J dropped 10; count of bases not matched to a gene: 16. Germline V gene lookup returns CDR1 SGHVS and CDR2 FQNEAQ. The CDR3 sequence is CASSPSLGGGKFEQFF. The CDR3 coding sequence is TGTGCCAGCAGCCCAAGTTTGGGCGGGGGGAAATTCGAGCAGTTCTTC. Supplemented by reference TRBV7-8 and TRBJ2-1, the full variable domain reads GAGVSQSPRYKVAKRGQDVALRCDPISGHVSLFWYQQALGQGPEFLTYFQNEAQLDKSGLPSDRFFAERPEGSVSTLKIQRTQQEDSAVYLCASSPSLGGGKFEQFFGPGTRLTVL.

This clone was picked up one time. The gene calls are TRBV25-1 and TRBJ2-3; TRBD1 matches at 9 bases. This CDR3 comprises 15 residues. V lost 8 bases, J lost 2 bases, and 8 bases stayed unmatched. CDR1 and CDR2 from the germline V gene are MGHDK and SYGVNS. CDR3 loop: CASSPGTGLTDTQYF. The DNA of the CDR3 is TGTGCCAGCTCCCCCGGGACAGGGCTCACAGATACGCAGTATTTT.

The gene calls are TRBV19 and TRBJ2-5; 7 bases fit TRBD1. CDR3 length: 15 residues. Trimming removed 3 bases from V and 9 bases from J; junction bases left unmatched: 13. Germline CDR1 and CDR2: LNHDA and SQIVND (reference sequence). In nucleotides, the CDR3 is TGTGCCAGTAGTATGACTGGTTGGCTGCAGGGGGCCCAGTACTTC. This encodes CASSMTGWLQGAQYF.

The chain couples TRBV9 to TRBJ2-3; the D gene is possibly TRBD2 (5 bases). Germline loops: CDR1 SGDLS, CDR2 YYNGEE. The germline V and J ends were trimmed by 0 bases and 6 bases, with 14 bases remaining between them. This CDR3 has 15 amino acids. The CDR3 DNA reads as TGTGCCAGCAGCGTAGGTCGAGGGAGCTTGGATACGCAGTATTTT. Protein product: CASSVGRGSLDTQYF.

The chain has TRBV9 and TRBJ2-1; the match to TRBD2 covers 7 bases. The CDR3 sequence is 16 residues long. Germline V gene data show CDR1 as SGDLS and CDR2 as YYNGEE. V shed 0 bases and J 2 bases; nucleotides not matched to a gene: 5. CDR3 DNA sequence: TGTGCCAGCAGCGTAGATCCAGCGGGAACCTACAATGAGCAGTTCTTC. Translated, it gives CASSVDPAGTYNEQFF.